Below, 3 T cell receptor beta chains from the same sample are listed, as sequenced in a study of shared clonotypes between healthy human individuals. Clones were sequenced by immunoSEQ multiplex PCR, and TCRdb holds only the in-frame ones, with some missing. The sample records approximately 980,000 clones, approximately 80% being singletons. Sequenced: memory CD4+ T cells sorted from blood. Specified subset: CD45RA-negative fraction. These receptor sequences come from a man between 18 and 35 years old in good health.

There are a few counts of this clone. The chain joins TRBV2 to TRBJ1-6; TRBD1 aligns across 11 bases. CDR1 and CDR2 from the germline V gene are SNHLY and FYNNEI. The CDR3 is 16 amino acids. The junction had 5 bases not matched to a gene; V was cut back by 8 bases and J by 2 bases. CDR3 DNA: TGTGCCAGCCGCAGGGACAGGGGGACCTATAATTCACCCCTCCACTTT. Translating gives CASRRDRGTYNSPLHF.

V is TRBV7-9 and J is TRBJ2-5; D unclear. Germline loops: CDR1 SEHNR, CDR2 FQNEAQ (reference sequence). V lost 1 base, J lost 1 base, and 7 bases lay in between. The CDR3 is made up of 14 amino acids. The CDR3 region is CASSLDYSQETQYF. For the CDR3, the DNA is TGTGCCAGCAGCTTAGACTACAGCCAAGAGACCCAGTACTTC.

This clone appeared a single time. The chain employs TRBV6-1 and TRBJ1-2, with D uncertain. Between the trimmed V and J ends, which lost 2 bases and 8 bases, there was a span of 12 bases. Germline V gene data show CDR1 as MNHNS and CDR2 as SASEGT. This CDR3 spans 13 amino acids. CDR3 region: CASSESGPWGYTF. DNA of the CDR3: TGTGCCAGCAGTGAATCGGGCCCTTGGGGCTACACCTTC.